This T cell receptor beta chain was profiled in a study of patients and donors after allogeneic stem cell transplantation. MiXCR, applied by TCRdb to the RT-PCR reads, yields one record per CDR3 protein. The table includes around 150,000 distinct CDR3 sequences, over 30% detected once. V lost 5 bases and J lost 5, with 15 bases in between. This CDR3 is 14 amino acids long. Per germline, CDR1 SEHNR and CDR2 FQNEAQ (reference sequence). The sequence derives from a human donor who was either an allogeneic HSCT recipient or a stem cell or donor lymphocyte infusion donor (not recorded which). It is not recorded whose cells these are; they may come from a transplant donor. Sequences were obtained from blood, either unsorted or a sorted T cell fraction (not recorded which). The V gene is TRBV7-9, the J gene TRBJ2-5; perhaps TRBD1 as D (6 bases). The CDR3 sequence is CASSQSGGRETQYF. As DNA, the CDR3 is TGTGCCAGCAGCCAGTCTGGGGGCCGGGAGACCCAGTACTTC.